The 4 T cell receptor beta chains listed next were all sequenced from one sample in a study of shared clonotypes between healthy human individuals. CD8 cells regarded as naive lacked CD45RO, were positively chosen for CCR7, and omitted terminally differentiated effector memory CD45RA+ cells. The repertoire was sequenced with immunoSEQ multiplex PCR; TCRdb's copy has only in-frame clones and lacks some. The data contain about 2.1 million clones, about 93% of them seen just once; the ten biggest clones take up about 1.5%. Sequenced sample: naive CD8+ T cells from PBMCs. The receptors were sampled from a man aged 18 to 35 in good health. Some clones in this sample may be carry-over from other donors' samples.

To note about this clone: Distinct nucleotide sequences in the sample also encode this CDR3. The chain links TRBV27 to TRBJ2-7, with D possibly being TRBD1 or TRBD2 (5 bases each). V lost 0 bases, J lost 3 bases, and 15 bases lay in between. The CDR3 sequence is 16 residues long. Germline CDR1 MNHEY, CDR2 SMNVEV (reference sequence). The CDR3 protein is CASSLSPGTGDYEQYF. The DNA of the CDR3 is TGTGCCAGCAGTTTATCCCCTGGGACGGGCGACTACGAGCAGTACTTC.

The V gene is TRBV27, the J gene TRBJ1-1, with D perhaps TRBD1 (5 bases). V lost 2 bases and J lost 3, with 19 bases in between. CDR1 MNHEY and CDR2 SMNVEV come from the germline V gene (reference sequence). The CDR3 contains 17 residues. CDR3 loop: CASSLLSPGPQDTEAFF. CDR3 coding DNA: TGTGCCAGCAGTTTACTTTCTCCAGGGCCCCAGGACACTGAAGCTTTCTTT.

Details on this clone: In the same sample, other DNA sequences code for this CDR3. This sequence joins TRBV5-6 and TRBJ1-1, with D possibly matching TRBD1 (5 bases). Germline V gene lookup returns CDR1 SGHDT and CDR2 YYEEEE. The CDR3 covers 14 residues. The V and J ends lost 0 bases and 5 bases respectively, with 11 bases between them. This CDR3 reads CASSLAGTGTEAFF. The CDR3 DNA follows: TGTGCCAGCAGCTTGGCCGGGACGGGGACTGAAGCTTTCTTT.

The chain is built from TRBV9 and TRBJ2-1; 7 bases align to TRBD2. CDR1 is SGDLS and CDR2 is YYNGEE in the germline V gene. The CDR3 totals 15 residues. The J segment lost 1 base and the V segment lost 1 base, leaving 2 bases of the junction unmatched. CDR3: CASSVSGISYNEQFF. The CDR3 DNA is TGTGCCAGCAGCGTAAGCGGGATATCCTACAATGAGCAGTTCTTC. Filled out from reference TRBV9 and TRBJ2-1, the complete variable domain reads DSGVTQTPKHLITATGQRVTLRCSPRSGDLSVYWYQQSLDQGLQFLIQYYNGEERAKGNILERFSAQQFPDLHSELNLSSLELGDSALYFCASSVSGISYNEQFFGPGTRLTVL.